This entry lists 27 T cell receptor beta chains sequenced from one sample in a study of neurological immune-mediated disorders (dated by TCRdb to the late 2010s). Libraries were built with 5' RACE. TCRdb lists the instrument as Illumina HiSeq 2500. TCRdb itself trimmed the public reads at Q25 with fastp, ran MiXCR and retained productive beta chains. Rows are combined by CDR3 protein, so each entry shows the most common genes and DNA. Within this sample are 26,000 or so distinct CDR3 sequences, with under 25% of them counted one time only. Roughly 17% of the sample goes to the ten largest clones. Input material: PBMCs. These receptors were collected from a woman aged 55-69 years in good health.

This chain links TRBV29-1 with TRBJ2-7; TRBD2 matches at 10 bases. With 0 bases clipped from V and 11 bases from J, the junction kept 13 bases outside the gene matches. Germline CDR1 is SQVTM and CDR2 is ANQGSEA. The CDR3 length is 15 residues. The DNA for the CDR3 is TGCAGCGTTGAAGATAGCGGGGGGTTATATTACGAAAAGTACTTC. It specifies CSVEDSGGLYYEKYF.

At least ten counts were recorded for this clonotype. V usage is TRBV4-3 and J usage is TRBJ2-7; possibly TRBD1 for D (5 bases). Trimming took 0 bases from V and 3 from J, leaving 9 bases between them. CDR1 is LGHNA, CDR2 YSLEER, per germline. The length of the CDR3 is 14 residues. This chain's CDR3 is CASSQEWTYYEQYF. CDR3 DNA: TGCGCCAGCAGCCAAGAATGGACATACTACGAGCAGTACTTC.

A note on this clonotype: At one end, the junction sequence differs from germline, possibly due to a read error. CDR3 region: CTSSEQSTHTGELFF. CDR3 nucleotide sequence: TGTACCAGCAGTGAGCAATCGACCCACACCGGGGAGCTGTTTTTT. V is TRBV6-4 and J is TRBJ2-2, with D uncertain. From germline, CDR1 is MRHNA and CDR2 SNTAGT. The CDR3 is 15 residues long.

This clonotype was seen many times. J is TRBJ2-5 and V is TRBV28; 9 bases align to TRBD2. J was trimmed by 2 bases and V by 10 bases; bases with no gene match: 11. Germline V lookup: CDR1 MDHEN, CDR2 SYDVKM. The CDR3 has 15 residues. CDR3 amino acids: CATEAQREAQETQYF. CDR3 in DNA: TGTGCCACCGAAGCCCAGCGGGAGGCTCAAGAGACCCAGTACTTC.

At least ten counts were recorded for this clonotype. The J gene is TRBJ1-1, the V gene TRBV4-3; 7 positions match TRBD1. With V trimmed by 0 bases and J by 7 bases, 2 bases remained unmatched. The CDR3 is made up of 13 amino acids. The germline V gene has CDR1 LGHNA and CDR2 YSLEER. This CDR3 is CASSQEHRGEAFF. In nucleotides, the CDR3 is TGCGCCAGCAGCCAAGAACACAGGGGTGAAGCTTTCTTT.

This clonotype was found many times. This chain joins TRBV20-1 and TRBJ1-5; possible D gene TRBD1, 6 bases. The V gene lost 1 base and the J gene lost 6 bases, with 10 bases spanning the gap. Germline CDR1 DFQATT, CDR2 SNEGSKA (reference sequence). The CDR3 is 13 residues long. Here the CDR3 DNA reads TGCAGTGCTAGAGGAGGAGGGGGTCAGCCCCAGCATTTT. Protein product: CSARGGGGQPQHF.

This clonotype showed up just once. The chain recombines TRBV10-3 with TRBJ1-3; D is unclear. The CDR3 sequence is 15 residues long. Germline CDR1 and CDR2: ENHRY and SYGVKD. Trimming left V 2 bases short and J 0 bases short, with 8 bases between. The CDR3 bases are TGTGCCATCAGTGAGCCACGGATCTCTGGAAACACCATATATTTT. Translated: CAISEPRISGNTIYF.

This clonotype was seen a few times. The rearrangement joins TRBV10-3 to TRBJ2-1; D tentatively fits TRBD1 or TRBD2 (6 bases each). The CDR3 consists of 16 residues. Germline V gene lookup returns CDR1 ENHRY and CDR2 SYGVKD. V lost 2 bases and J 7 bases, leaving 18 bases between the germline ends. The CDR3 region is CAISEGARGGENEQFF. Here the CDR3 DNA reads TGTGCCATCAGTGAGGGGGCCAGGGGCGGGGAGAATGAGCAGTTCTTC.

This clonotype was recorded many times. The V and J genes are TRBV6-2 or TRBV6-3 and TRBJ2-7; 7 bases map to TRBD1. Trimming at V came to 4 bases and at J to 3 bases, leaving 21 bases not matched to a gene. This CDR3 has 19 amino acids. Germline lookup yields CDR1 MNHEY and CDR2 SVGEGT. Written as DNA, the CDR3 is TGTGCCAGCAGTTTTGATTACTTCTCCCGCCAGGGGGTTGACTACGAGCAGTACTTC. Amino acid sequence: CASSFDYFSRQGVDYEQYF.

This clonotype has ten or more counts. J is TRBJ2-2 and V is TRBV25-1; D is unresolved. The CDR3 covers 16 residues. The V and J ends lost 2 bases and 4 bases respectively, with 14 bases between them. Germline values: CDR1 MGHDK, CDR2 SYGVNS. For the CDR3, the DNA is TGTGCCAGCAGTGAAGGCAGAAGGGATGGCACCGGGGAGCTGTTTTTT. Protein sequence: CASSEGRRDGTGELFF.

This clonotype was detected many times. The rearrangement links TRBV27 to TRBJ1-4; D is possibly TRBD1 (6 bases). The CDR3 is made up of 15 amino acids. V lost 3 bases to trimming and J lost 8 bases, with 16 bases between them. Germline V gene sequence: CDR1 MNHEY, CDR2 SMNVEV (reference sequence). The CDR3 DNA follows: TGTGCCAGCAGTTTTTTGGGGGCGGGGGAGGAAAAACTGTTTTTT. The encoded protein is CASSFLGAGEEKLFF.

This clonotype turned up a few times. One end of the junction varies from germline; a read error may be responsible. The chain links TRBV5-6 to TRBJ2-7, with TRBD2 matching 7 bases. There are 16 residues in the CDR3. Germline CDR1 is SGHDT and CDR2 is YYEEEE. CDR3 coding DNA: TGTGCAAGCAGCCCCCGGTTTGAGGCGGGAGTTAGCGAGCAGTACTTC. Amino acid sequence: CASSPRFEAGVSEQYF. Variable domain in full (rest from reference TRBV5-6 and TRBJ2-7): DAGVTQSPTHLIKTRGQQVTLRCSPKSGHDTVSWYQQALGQGPQFIFQYYEEEERQRGNFPDRFSGHQFPNYSSELNVNALLLGDSALYLCASSPRFEAGVSEQYFGPGTRLTVT.

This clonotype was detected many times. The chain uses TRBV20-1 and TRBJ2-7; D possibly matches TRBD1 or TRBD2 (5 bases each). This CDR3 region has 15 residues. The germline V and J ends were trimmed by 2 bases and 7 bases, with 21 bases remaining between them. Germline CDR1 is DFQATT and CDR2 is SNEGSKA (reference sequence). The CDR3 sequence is CSARSPGAGSVEQYF. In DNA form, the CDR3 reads TGCAGTGCTAGATCTCCCGGGGCAGGGTCCGTTGAGCAGTACTTC.

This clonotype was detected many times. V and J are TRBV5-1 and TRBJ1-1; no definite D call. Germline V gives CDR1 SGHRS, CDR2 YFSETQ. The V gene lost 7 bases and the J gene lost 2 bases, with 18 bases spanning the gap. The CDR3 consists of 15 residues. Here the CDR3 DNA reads TGCGCCAGCGCTCTGGACGGGCCGGCCAACACTGAAGCTTTCTTT. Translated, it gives CASALDGPANTEAFF.

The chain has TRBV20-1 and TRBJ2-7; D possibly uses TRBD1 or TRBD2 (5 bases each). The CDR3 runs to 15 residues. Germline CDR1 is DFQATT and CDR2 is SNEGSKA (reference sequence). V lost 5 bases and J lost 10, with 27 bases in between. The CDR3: CSARPRVGGNGEQYF. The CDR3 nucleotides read TGCAGTGCTCGCCCCAGGGTTGGAGGAAACGGCGAACAGTACTTC.

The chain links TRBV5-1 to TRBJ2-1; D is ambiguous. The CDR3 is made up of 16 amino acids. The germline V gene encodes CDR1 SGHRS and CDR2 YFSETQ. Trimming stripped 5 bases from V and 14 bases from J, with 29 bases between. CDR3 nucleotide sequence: TGCGCCAGCAGGTCCACCCAAGGATTTACTGGTACCGGCGAGTTCTTC. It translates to CASRSTQGFTGTGEFF.

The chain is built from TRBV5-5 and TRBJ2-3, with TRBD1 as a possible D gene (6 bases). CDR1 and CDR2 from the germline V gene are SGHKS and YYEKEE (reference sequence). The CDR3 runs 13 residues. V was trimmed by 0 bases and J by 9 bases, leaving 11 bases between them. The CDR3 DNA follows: TGTGCCAGCAGCTTGGGCAAGGGGACAACGCAGTATTTT. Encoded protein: CASSLGKGTTQYF. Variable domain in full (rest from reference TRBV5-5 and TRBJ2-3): DAGVTQSPTHLIKTRGQQVTLRCSPISGHKSVSWYQQVLGQGPQFIFQYYEKEERGRGNFPDRFSARQFPNYSSELNVNALLLGDSALYLCASSLGKGTTQYFGPGTRLTVL.

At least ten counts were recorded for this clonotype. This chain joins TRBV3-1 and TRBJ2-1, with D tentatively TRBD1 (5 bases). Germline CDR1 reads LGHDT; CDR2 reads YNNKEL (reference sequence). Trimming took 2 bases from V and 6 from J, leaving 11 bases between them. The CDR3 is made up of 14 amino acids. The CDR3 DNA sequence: TGTGCCAGCAGCCAATATATCCAGGGCAATGAGCAGTTCTTC. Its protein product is CASSQYIQGNEQFF.

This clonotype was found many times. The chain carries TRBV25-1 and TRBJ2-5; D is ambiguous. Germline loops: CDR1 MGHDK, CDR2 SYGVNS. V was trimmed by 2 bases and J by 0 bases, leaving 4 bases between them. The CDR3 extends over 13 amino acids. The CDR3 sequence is CASSEQNQETQYF. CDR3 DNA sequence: TGTGCCAGCAGTGAACAGAACCAAGAGACCCAGTACTTC.

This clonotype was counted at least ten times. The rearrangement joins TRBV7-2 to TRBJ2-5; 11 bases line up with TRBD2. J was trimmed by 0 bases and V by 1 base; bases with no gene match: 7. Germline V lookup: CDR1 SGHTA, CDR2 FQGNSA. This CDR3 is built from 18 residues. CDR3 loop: CASSLDGLAGSYQETQYF. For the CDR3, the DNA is TGTGCCAGCAGCTTAGATGGACTAGCGGGCTCGTACCAAGAGACCCAGTACTTC.

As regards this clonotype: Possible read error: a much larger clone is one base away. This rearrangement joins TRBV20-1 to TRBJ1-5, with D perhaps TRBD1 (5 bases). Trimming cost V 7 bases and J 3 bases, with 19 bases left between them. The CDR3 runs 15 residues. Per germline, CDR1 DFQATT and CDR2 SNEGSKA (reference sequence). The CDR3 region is CSVFQGYVDNQPQHF. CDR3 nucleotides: TGCAGTGTATTCCAGGGCTACGTGGACAATCAGCCCCAGCATTTT.

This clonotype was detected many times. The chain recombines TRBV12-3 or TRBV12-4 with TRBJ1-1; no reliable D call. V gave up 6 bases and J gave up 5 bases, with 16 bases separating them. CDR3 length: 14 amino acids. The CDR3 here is CASRPSGLGTEAFF. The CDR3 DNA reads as TGTGCCAGCAGGCCCTCCGGATTGGGGACTGAAGCTTTCTTT.

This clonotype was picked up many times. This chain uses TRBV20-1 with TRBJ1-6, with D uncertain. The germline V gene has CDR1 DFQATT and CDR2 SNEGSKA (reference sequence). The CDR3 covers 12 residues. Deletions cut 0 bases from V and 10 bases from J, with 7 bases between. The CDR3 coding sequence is TGCAGTGCTAGAGAGGGAGGGTCACCCCTCCACTTT. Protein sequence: CSAREGGSPLHF.

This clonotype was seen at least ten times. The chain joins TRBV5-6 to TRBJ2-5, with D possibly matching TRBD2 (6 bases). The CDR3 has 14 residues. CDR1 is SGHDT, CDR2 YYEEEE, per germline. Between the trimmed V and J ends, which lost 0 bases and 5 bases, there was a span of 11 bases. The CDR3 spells CASSLGGGAETQYF. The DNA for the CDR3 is TGTGCCAGCAGCTTGGGGGGCGGGGCCGAGACCCAGTACTTC.

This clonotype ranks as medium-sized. The CDR3 DNA reads TGCGCCAGCAGCGGGAGGACTAGCGGAATCCAAGAGACCCAGTACTTC. It specifies CASSGRTSGIQETQYF. This chain joins TRBV5-1 and TRBJ2-5; the match to TRBD2 covers 10 bases. V shed 4 bases and J 1 base; nucleotides not matched to a gene: 7. The CDR3 contains 16 residues. Germline V gene data show CDR1 as SGHRS and CDR2 as YFSETQ.

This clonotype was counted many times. The CDR3 sequence: CSVVEGAGQPQHF. CDR3 nucleotide sequence: TGCAGCGTTGTGGAAGGGGCCGGTCAGCCCCAGCATTTT. The chain links TRBV29-1 to TRBJ1-5, with D possibly matching TRBD1 (5 bases). V was clipped by 4 bases and J by 6 bases, with 13 bases between them. Germline assignment: CDR1 SQVTM and CDR2 ANQGSEA. The CDR3 is 13 amino acids.

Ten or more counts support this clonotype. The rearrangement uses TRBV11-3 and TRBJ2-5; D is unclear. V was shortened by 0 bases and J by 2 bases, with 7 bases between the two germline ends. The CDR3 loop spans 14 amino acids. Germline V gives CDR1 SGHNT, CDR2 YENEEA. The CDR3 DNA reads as TGTGCCAGCAGCTTAGATGGCCCGCAAGAGACCCAGTACTTC. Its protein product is CASSLDGPQETQYF.